The sequence of this T cell receptor beta chain was determined in a study of blood T cell repertoires in COVID-19. Across the study: Samples came from the United States, Italy and Spain, spanning acute and convalescent COVID-19. Sources were T cells, B-cell-depleted T cells, or PBMCs; the material itself was cDNA or gDNA.

The V and J ends lost 3 bases and 0 bases respectively, with 9 bases between them. The CDR3 totals 14 residues. Per germline, CDR1 DFQATT and CDR2 SNEGSKA (reference sequence). Original analysis: Amplification of reference gene primers was used by the study to estimate nucleated cell counts. Sequenced by immunoSEQ multiplex PCR; TCRdb stores in-frame clones only, minus some. V and J calls plus clone size are reproduced from that table; the DNA served to infer D and trimming. The sample lists about 62,000 clones; 88% were seen once. The chain carries TRBV20-1 and TRBJ2-1, with D unresolved. The specimen sequenced was peripheral blood. The clonotype comes from a human donor in a cohort sampled during active COVID-19. In nucleotides, the CDR3 is TGCAGTGCTAGTCGTCCTAGCTCCTACAATGAGCAGTTCTTC. This encodes CSASRPSSYNEQFF.